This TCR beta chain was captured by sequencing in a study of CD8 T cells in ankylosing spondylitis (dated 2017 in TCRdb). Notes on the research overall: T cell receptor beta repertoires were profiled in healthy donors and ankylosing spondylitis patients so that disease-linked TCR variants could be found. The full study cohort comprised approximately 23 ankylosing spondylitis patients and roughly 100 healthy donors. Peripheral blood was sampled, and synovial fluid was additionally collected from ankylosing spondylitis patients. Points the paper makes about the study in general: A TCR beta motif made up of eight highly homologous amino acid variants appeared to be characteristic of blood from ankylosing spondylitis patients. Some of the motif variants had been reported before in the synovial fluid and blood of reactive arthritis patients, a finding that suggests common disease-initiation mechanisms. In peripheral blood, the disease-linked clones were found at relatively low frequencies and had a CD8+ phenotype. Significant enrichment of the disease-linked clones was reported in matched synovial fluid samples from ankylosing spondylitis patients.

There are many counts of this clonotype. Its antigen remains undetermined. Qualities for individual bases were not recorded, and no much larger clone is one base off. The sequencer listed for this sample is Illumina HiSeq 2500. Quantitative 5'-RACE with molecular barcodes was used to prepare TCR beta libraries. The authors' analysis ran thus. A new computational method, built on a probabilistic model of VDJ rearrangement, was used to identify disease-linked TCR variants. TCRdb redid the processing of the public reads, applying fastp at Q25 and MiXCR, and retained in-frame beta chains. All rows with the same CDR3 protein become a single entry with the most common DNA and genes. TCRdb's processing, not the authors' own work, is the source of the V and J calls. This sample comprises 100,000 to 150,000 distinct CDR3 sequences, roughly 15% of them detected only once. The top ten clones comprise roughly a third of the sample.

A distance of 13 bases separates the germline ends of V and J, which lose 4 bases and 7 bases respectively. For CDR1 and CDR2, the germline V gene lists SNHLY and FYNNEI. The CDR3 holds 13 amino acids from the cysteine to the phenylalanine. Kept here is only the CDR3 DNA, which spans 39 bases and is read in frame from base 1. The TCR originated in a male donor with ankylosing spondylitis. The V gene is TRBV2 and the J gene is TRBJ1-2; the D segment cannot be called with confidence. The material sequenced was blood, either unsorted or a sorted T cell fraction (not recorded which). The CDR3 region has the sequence CASSAQARGGYTF. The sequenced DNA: TGTGCCAGCAGTGCCCAAGCTCGAGGTGGCTACACCTTC. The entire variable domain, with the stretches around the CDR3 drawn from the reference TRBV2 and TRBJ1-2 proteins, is EPEVTQTPSHQVTQMGQEVILRCVPISNHLYFYWYRQILGQKVEFLVSFYNNEISEKSEIFDDQFSVERPDGSNFTLKIRSTKLEDSAMYFCASSAQARGGYTFGSGTRLTVV.